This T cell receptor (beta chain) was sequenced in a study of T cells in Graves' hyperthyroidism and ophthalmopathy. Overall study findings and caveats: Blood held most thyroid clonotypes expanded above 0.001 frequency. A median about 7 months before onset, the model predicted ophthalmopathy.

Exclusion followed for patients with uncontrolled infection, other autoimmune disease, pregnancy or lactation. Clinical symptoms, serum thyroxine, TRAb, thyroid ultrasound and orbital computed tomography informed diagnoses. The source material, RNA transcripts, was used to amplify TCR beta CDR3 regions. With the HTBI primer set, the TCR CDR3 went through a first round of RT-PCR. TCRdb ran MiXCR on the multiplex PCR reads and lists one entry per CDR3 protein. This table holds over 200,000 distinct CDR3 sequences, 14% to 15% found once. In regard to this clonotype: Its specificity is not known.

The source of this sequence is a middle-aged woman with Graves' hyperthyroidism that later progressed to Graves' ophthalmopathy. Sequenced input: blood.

The chain's CDR3 is CASSQPDRGSWSGQYNEQFF. The CDR3 nucleotides are TGCGCCAGCAGCCAGCCCGACAGGGGCAGTTGGAGCGGACAATACAATGAGCAGTTCTTC. V is TRBV4-1 and J is TRBJ2-1, with TRBD1 matching 8 bases. The V gene end was trimmed by 3 bases and the J gene end by 4 bases; junction bases not matched to a gene: 20. Germline-derived CDR1 and CDR2 are MGHRA and YSYEKL. This CDR3 is built from 20 residues.